Each of the 24 T cell receptor beta chains below was sequenced from the same sample in a study of T cells in Graves' hyperthyroidism and ophthalmopathy. Using RNA transcripts as the source, TCR beta CDR3 regions were amplified. RT-PCR in the first round (using the HTBI primer set) targeted the TCR CDR3. TCRdb fed the multiplex PCR reads into MiXCR, producing one record per CDR3 protein. The data contain around 580,000 distinct CDR3 sequences, approximately 15% of them seen just once; the ten biggest clones take up approximately 18%. The sequenced material came from blood. These receptor sequences come from a young woman with Graves' hyperthyroidism.

The genes are TRBV11-2 and TRBJ2-3; possibly TRBD2 for D (6 bases). The CDR3 loop spans 15 amino acids. Germline CDR1 and CDR2: SGHAT and FQNNGV. V shed 6 bases and J shed 2 bases, with 15 bases lying between them. CDR3 sequence reads: CASRLNPGDTDTQYF. The CDR3 DNA reads as TGTGCCAGCAGACTAAATCCGGGAGACACAGATACGCAGTATTTT.

This clonotype came up many times. As DNA, the CDR3 is TGCAGTGCTAACCCCGGGACAGGGGACTGGCAGCCCCAGCATTTT. This sequence encodes CSANPGTGDWQPQHF. V gene TRBV20-1 combines with J gene TRBJ1-5; 10 bases are a match to TRBD1. The CDR3 has 15 amino acids. Germline V gene data show CDR1 as DFQATT and CDR2 as SNEGSKA (reference sequence). V shed 4 bases, J shed 7 bases, and the junction held 10 bases outside the gene matches.

CDR3 sequence reads: CASSVLTRAKNIQYF. The CDR3 region has the DNA TGTGCCAGCAGTGTATTGACACGAGCCAAAAACATTCAGTACTTC. This chain uses TRBV25-1 with TRBJ2-4; D unresolved. Trimming left V 4 bases short and J 0 bases short, with 10 bases between. The CDR3 consists of 15 residues. Germline CDR1 and CDR2: MGHDK and SYGVNS.

This clonotype was recorded once. The chain carries TRBV9 and TRBJ2-1, with 8 bases matching TRBD1. The CDR3 contains 16 residues. CDR1 and CDR2 (germline): SGDLS, YYNGEE. With 3 bases clipped from V and 2 bases from J, the junction kept 7 bases outside the gene matches. The chain's CDR3 is CASSGRRGLPYNEQFF. The CDR3 DNA reads as TGTGCCAGCAGCGGCCGCAGGGGGCTCCCCTACAATGAGCAGTTCTTC. Variable domain in full (rest from reference TRBV9 and TRBJ2-1): DSGVTQTPKHLITATGQRVTLRCSPRSGDLSVYWYQQSLDQGLQFLIQYYNGEERAKGNILERFSAQQFPDLHSELNLSSLELGDSALYFCASSGRRGLPYNEQFFGPGTRLTVL.

The sample holds many counts of this clonotype. This chain links TRBV27 with TRBJ2-7; perhaps D is TRBD1 or TRBD2 (5 bases each). This CDR3 is built from 14 residues. The V end was cut by 2 bases, the J end by 2 bases, with 10 bases between. Looked up from germline, CDR1 is MNHEY and CDR2 is SMNVEV (reference sequence). The CDR3 region is CASSLTGTPYEQYF. CDR3 coding DNA: TGTGCCAGCAGTTTAACGGGGACCCCCTACGAGCAGTACTTC.

The CDR3 protein is CASSQRQADQETQYF. The CDR3, as DNA: TGCGCCAGCAGCCAACGACAAGCAGATCAAGAGACCCAGTACTTC. The genes are TRBV4-1 and TRBJ2-5, with D hard to call. Trimming cost V 2 bases and J 2 bases, with 12 bases left between them. The CDR3 runs 15 residues. Germline V gene data show CDR1 as MGHRA and CDR2 as YSYEKL.

This clonotype has at least ten counts. The chain links TRBV2 to TRBJ1-6, with 8 bases fitting TRBD1. Germline V lookup: CDR1 SNHLY, CDR2 FYNNEI. This CDR3 has 15 amino acids. Trimming cost V 2 bases and J 7 bases; bases outside gene matches: 4. The CDR3 region has the DNA TGTGCCAGCAGTGAATCAGGGGGCGACAATTCACCCCTCCACTTT. Translation gives CASSESGGDNSPLHF.

In its sample, this clonotype was seen many times. J is TRBJ1-5 and V is TRBV12-3 or TRBV12-4; TRBD1 agrees at 9 bases. V shed 5 bases and J 7 bases; nucleotides not matched to a gene: 15. CDR3 length: 17 amino acids. CDR3 protein: CASSPSSQGALGQPQHF. CDR3 DNA: TGTGCCAGCAGTCCTTCCTCACAGGGGGCGTTAGGGCAGCCCCAGCATTTT.

This clonotype was seen many times. The rearrangement uses TRBV6-1 and TRBJ2-7, with 8 bases fitting TRBD1. J gave up 4 bases and V 0 bases, and 5 bases lay outside the gene matches. Germline-derived CDR1 and CDR2 are MNHNS and SASEGT. The CDR3 length is 15 residues. CDR3 nucleotides: TGTGCCAGCAGTGAAGCGGCAGGGGGCGGGTACGAGCAGTACTTC. This codes for CASSEAAGGGYEQYF.

The table lists this clonotype with a few counts. A read error may account for a junction end that differs from germline. The chain links TRBV27 to TRBJ1-5; D gene uncertain. Germline loops: CDR1 MNHEY, CDR2 SMNVEV (reference sequence). This CDR3 is 13 amino acids long. Written as DNA, the CDR3 is TGTGTCAGCAGCCCTTTAGGCGATCAGCCCCAGCATTTT. It yields the protein CVSSPLGDQPQHF.

This clonotype was seen ten or more times. The chain joins TRBV6-6 to TRBJ2-5; D is undetermined. Germline CDR1 and CDR2: MNHNY and SVGAGI (reference sequence). V gave up 0 bases and J gave up 5 bases, with 16 bases separating them. This CDR3 is built from 16 residues. The CDR3 loop reads CASSYSFGRGLETQYF. CDR3 sequence (DNA): TGTGCCAGCAGTTACTCTTTTGGCAGAGGTTTGGAGACCCAGTACTTC.

Turning to this clonotype: A much larger clone differs by one base, so this may be a read error. CDR3 sequence: CAWGVPGGSPSYEQYF. CDR3 DNA: TGTGCCTGGGGTGTACCTGGGGGCAGCCCGTCCTACGAGCAGTACTTC. The chain has TRBV30 and TRBJ2-7; TRBD1 is a possible D gene (6 bases). The V gene's germline CDR1 is GTSNPN and CDR2 SVGIG (reference sequence). CDR3 size: 16 residues. Filled out from reference TRBV30 and TRBJ2-7, the complete variable domain reads SQTIHQWPATLVQPVGSPLSLECTVEGTSNPNLYWYRQAAGRGLQLLFYSVGIGQISSEVPQNLSASRPQDRQFILSSKKLLLSDSGFYLCAWGVPGGSPSYEQYFGPGTRLTVT.

This clonotype was observed a few times. J is TRBJ2-1 and V is TRBV13; D possibly corresponds to TRBD1 (5 bases). Trimming took 1 base from V and 6 from J, leaving 13 bases between them. Germline V gene lookup returns CDR1 PRHDT and CDR2 FYEKMQ (reference sequence). The CDR3 extends over 15 amino acids. In DNA, the CDR3 is TGTGCCAGCAGCTTAGCCCCCAGGGTCCCCAATGAGCAGTTCTTC. Its translation: CASSLAPRVPNEQFF.

The chain recombines TRBV6-2 or TRBV6-3 with TRBJ2-1; D uncertain. Germline values: CDR1 MNHEY, CDR2 SVGEGT. V lost 6 bases and J lost 4, with 10 bases in between. The CDR3 is 13 amino acids. The CDR3 sequence: CASSTRSYNEQFF. CDR3 coding DNA: TGTGCCAGCAGCACCCGGAGTTACAATGAGCAGTTCTTC.

This clonotype has just a few counts. The chain joins TRBV19 to TRBJ2-1; 8 bases fit TRBD2. Germline values: CDR1 LNHDA, CDR2 SQIVND (reference sequence). The CDR3 has 12 residues. The junction had 2 bases not matched to a gene; V was cut back by 6 bases and J by 7 bases. The CDR3: CASSGRVNEQFF. CDR3 nucleotides: TGTGCCAGTAGCGGGAGGGTAAATGAGCAGTTCTTC.

This clonotype was recorded at least ten times. J is TRBJ1-2 and V is TRBV11-2, with D uncertain. Germline V gene lookup returns CDR1 SGHAT and CDR2 FQNNGV. The CDR3 extends over 14 amino acids. The V gene lost 0 bases and the J gene lost 5 bases, with 10 bases spanning the gap. CDR3 in DNA: TGTGCCAGCAGCTTAGATGCTATCGTGTATGGCTACACCTTC. Its protein is CASSLDAIVYGYTF.

This sequence joins TRBV6-1 and TRBJ2-7; the D is unclear. The V end was cut by 2 bases, the J end by 0 bases, with 17 bases between. Germline V lookup: CDR1 MNHNS, CDR2 SASEGT. The CDR3 sequence is 17 residues long. In nucleotides, the CDR3 is TGTGCCAGCAGTGAACATCTGCAGAAAAGTTTCTCCTACGAGCAGTACTTC. It is translated as CASSEHLQKSFSYEQYF.

The chain couples TRBV10-3 to TRBJ2-1; D is uncertain. The DNA matches TRBJ2-7 better at its end, which makes the J call doubtful. Germline V gives CDR1 ENHRY, CDR2 SYGVKD. CDR3 size: 13 residues. The CDR3 here is CAISAGTANEQYF. The CDR3 region has the DNA TGTGCCATCAGTGCGGGTACGGCTAATGAGCAGTACTTC.

In this sample, this clonotype turned up many times. The gene calls are TRBV28 and TRBJ2-3; 12 bases map to TRBD2. Germline V gives CDR1 MDHEN, CDR2 SYDVKM. Trimming removed 6 bases from V and 6 bases from J; junction bases left unmatched: 13. This CDR3 comprises 17 residues. CDR3 sequence (DNA): TGTGCCAGCAGACGATCGATGACTAGCGGGAGATCGGATACGCAGTATTTT. This sequence encodes CASRRSMTSGRSDTQYF.

A few counts support this clonotype. The chain carries TRBV6-1 and TRBJ2-5, with D possibly TRBD1 on 6 matching bases. The V and J ends lost 6 bases and 7 bases respectively, with 24 bases between them. Germline CDR1 MNHNS, CDR2 SASEGT. There are 16 residues in the CDR3. In nucleotides, the CDR3 is TGTGCCAGCAGACCAGAGACCGGGACATCTCACCGGACCCAGTACTTC. It encodes CASRPETGTSHRTQYF.

This clonotype was counted at least ten times. The chain is built from TRBV6-1 and TRBJ2-3; a possible D gene is TRBD2 (5 bases). Looked up from germline, CDR1 is MNHNS and CDR2 is SASEGT. This CDR3 spans 14 amino acids. The V gene lost 6 bases and the J gene lost 2 bases, with 12 bases spanning the gap. The DNA of the CDR3 is TGTGCCAGCAGACGGGATTGGGCCACAGATACGCAGTATTTT. Translating it yields CASRRDWATDTQYF.

Many counts were recorded for this clonotype. CDR3 sequence (DNA): TGTGCCAGCTCGCCTAGCTACCAAGAGACCCAGTACTTC. Translated: CASSPSYQETQYF. The genes are TRBV7-3 and TRBJ2-5; D might be TRBD2 (5 bases). This CDR3 region has 13 residues. V gave up 8 bases and J gave up 0 bases, with 10 bases separating them. Germline values: CDR1 SGHTA, CDR2 FQGTGA.

The chain is built from TRBV20-1 and TRBJ2-7, with D unresolved. The germline V gene encodes CDR1 DFQATT and CDR2 SNEGSKA (reference sequence). The CDR3 runs 15 residues. V gave up 2 bases and J gave up 2 bases, with 16 bases separating them. CDR3 protein: CSARIMSRPTYEQYF. The CDR3 coding sequence is TGCAGTGCTAGAATAATGTCGCGGCCTACCTACGAGCAGTACTTC.

This clonotype was found many times. The genes are TRBV7-2 and TRBJ2-7; D remains ambiguous. This CDR3 is 13 amino acids long. V was clipped by 2 bases and J by 3 bases, with 8 bases between them. The V gene's germline CDR1 is SGHTA and CDR2 FQGNSA. The CDR3 protein is CASSLLIGYEQYF. Written as DNA, the CDR3 is TGTGCCAGCAGCTTACTGATAGGCTACGAGCAGTACTTC.